The next 2 T cell receptor beta chains were all read from a single sample in a study of shared clonotypes between healthy human individuals. Produced via immunoSEQ multiplex PCR; TCRdb's table is partial and in-frame only. Of about 580,000 clones in the sample, about 98% were seen once. CD45RO-negative, CCR7-positively selected cells formed the naive CD8 fraction, excluding terminally differentiated effector memory CD45RA+ cells. The specimen was naive CD8+ T cells sorted from blood. Receptors originate from a man aged 30 to 45 in good health.

This rearrangement joins TRBV10-3 to TRBJ2-7; D call uncertain. The V end was cut by 6 bases, the J end by 3 bases, with 9 bases between. CDR1 and CDR2 (germline): ENHRY, SYGVKD. This CDR3 has 12 amino acids. CDR3 residues: CAISGLNYEQYF. As DNA, the CDR3 is TGTGCCATCAGCGGATTAAACTACGAGCAGTACTTC.

The chain uses TRBV7-8 and TRBJ1-1, with D uncertain. Germline V gene data show CDR1 as SGHVS and CDR2 as FQNEAQ. With 5 bases removed from V and 10 bases from J, the gap between germline ends came to 14 bases. The CDR3 is made up of 12 amino acids. This chain's CDR3 is CASSISQEGAFF. CDR3 coding DNA: TGTGCCAGCAGCATTAGCCAGGAGGGAGCTTTCTTT.